This T cell receptor (beta chain) appears in the sequencing data of a study of blood T cell repertoires in COVID-19. Overall study: T cells, B-cell-depleted T cells, or PBMCs supplied cDNA or gDNA.

The CDR3 sequence is 14 residues long. Germline CDR1 SGHRS, CDR2 YFSETQ. J gave up 2 bases and V 4 bases, and 2 bases lay outside the gene matches. This clone was seen only once. Study processing details: Reference gene primer amplification in the assay estimated nucleated cell counts. TCRdb's table, derived via immunoSEQ multiplex PCR, lists solely in-frame clones and lacks some. Clonal size and the V and J genes are those of that table, whereas D and trimming came from the DNA. The repertoire holds 100,000 or so clones, around 81% seen once, with approximately 10% in the top ten. V gene TRBV5-1 combines with J gene TRBJ1-4; 7 bases match TRBD1. This clonotype was sampled from a woman between 70 and 85 years old with acute or convalescent COVID-19. Sequencing was done on a sample of peripheral blood. The CDR3 DNA sequence: TGCGCCAGCAGCCTGGGACAGACTAATGAAAAACTGTTTTTT. It codes for CASSLGQTNEKLFF.